Shown below are 12 T cell receptor beta chains from a single sample sequenced in a study of regulatory T cells in long-lasting Graves disease. CDR3 regions were amplified by Arm-PCR using iRepertoire HTBI primers to build TCR beta libraries. TCRdb re-analysed the multiplex PCR reads in MiXCR, keeping a single row per CDR3 protein. This sample carries about 470,000 distinct CDR3 sequences, less than 25% of them seen once, and the ten largest clones take 7% to 10%. Described time point: persistent/refractory GD, antithyroid drugs over 5 years with positive TRAb. PBMC-extracted RNA yielded the TCR library. The specimen comprised peripheral blood mononuclear cells (PBMCs), sampled when the disease was refractory, from a patient treated with antithyroid drugs. The receptors stem from a female donor with Graves disease.

This sequence joins TRBV19 and TRBJ1-1, with no clear D. Trimming stripped 5 bases from V and 1 base from J, with 11 bases between. The V gene's germline CDR1 is LNHDA and CDR2 SQIVND (reference sequence). The CDR3 length is 14 residues. The CDR3 loop is CASSRLPRNTEAFF. The CDR3 DNA reads TGTGCCAGTAGTCGATTGCCCAGGAACACTGAAGCTTTCTTT.

Many counts were recorded for this clonotype. The chain has TRBV29-1 and TRBJ2-2; no clear D. The CDR3 consists of 12 residues. CDR1 and CDR2 from the germline V gene are SQVTM and ANQGSEA. V was pared by 0 bases and J by 6 bases, with 5 bases between. The CDR3 spells CSVEDWPGELFF. For the CDR3, the DNA is TGCAGCGTTGAAGATTGGCCCGGGGAGCTGTTTTTT.

This clonotype came up many times. This rearrangement joins TRBV20-1 to TRBJ2-7; D is ambiguous. The CDR3 extends over 12 amino acids. Trimming took off 6 bases at V and 2 bases at J, with 11 bases between the two ends. Germline V gene data show CDR1 as DFQATT and CDR2 as SNEGSKA (reference sequence). This CDR3 reads CSAVQRAYEQYF. DNA of the CDR3: TGCAGTGCGGTCCAACGGGCCTACGAGCAGTACTTC.

This chain links TRBV28 with TRBJ1-5; possible D gene TRBD1, 5 bases. Trimming removed 6 bases at V and 9 bases at J, with 18 bases between. The CDR3 totals 14 residues. CDR1 is MDHEN and CDR2 is SYDVKM in the germline V gene. CDR3 sequence: CASSLTGPGPPQHF. CDR3 nucleotide sequence: TGTGCCAGCAGCTTGACCGGGCCGGGGCCGCCCCAGCATTTT.

This clonotype was seen a few times. The chain combines TRBV20-1 with TRBJ2-7; D is tentatively TRBD1 or TRBD2 (7 bases each). V lost 5 bases and J 0 bases, leaving 14 bases between the germline ends. The CDR3 is made up of 14 amino acids. Germline V gives CDR1 DFQATT, CDR2 SNEGSKA (reference sequence). CDR3 loop: CSAGGGGSSYEQYF. The CDR3 DNA follows: TGCAGTGCTGGGGGAGGGGGCAGCTCCTACGAGCAGTACTTC.

This clonotype was counted ten times or more. The rearrangement uses TRBV6-2 or TRBV6-3 and TRBJ2-2; possibly TRBD2 for D (5 bases). Germline loops: CDR1 MNHEY, CDR2 SVGEGT. The CDR3 extends over 16 amino acids. Trimming shortened V by 6 bases and J by 0 bases, and 14 bases separated the two germline ends. This chain's CDR3 is CASSKYSVANTGELFF. For the CDR3, the DNA is TGTGCCAGCAGCAAATATAGCGTAGCGAACACCGGGGAGCTGTTTTTT.

This clonotype was detected ten times or more. The chain uses TRBV6-1 and TRBJ1-1; 7 nucleotides match TRBD1. The CDR3 totals 14 residues. Germline V gene data show CDR1 as MNHNS and CDR2 as SASEGT. The J segment lost 1 base and the V segment lost 6 bases, leaving 5 bases of the junction unmatched. The CDR3 region has the DNA TGTGCCAGCAGCCGGGGACAGCAGAACACTGAAGCTTTCTTT. It codes for CASSRGQQNTEAFF.

The CDR3 sequence: CASSSLAGVYEQYF. The CDR3 DNA sequence: TGTGCCAGCAGCTCACTAGCGGGAGTCTACGAGCAGTACTTC. The V gene is TRBV7-9, the J gene TRBJ2-7; TRBD2 aligns across 11 bases. Losses at the gene ends were 4 bases for V and 3 bases for J; bases not matched to a gene: 2. Germline V gene lookup returns CDR1 SEHNR and CDR2 FQNEAQ (reference sequence). The CDR3 totals 14 residues.

V is TRBV14 and J is TRBJ2-7, with TRBD2 matching 9 bases. The junction had 13 bases not matched to a gene; V was cut back by 0 bases and J by 4 bases. Germline CDR1 SGHDN, CDR2 FVKESK. There are 18 residues in the CDR3. The CDR3 is CASSQDYLAGTETYEQYF. In DNA form, the CDR3 reads TGTGCCAGCAGCCAAGACTACCTAGCGGGGACGGAAACTTACGAGCAGTACTTC. The whole variable domain, remainder taken from reference TRBV14 and TRBJ2-7, is EAGVTQFPSHSVIEKGQTVTLRCDPISGHDNLYWYRRVMGKEIKFLLHFVKESKQDESGMPNNRFLAERTGGTYSTLKVQPAELEDSGVYFCASSQDYLAGTETYEQYFGPGTRLTVT.

In this sample, this clonotype turned up a few times. V usage is TRBV6-9 and J usage is TRBJ2-2; unclear D gene. Germline V gives CDR1 MNHGY, CDR2 SVAAGI. This CDR3 comprises 14 residues. Trimming removed 3 bases from V and 6 bases from J, with 11 bases in between. The CDR3 here is CASSYTARAGELFF. The CDR3 DNA follows: TGTGCCAGCAGTTACACGGCACGGGCCGGGGAGCTGTTTTTT.

This clonotype has at least ten counts. The chain links TRBV11-2 to TRBJ2-7, with D hard to call. Germline CDR1 is SGHAT and CDR2 is FQNNGV. The CDR3 loop spans 17 amino acids. Trimming pared 5 bases from V and 0 bases from J, leaving 20 bases between. The CDR3 region has the DNA TGTGCCAGCAGCCCAGAAATAGGGCACCTAAGCTCCTACGAGCAGTACTTC. Translation gives CASSPEIGHLSSYEQYF. Combining the CDR3 with reference TRBV11-2 and TRBJ2-7 gives the whole variable domain EAGVAQSPRYKIIEKRQSVAFWCNPISGHATLYWYQQILGQGPKLLIQFQNNGVVDDSQLPKDRFSAERLKGVDSTLKIQPAKLEDSAVYLCASSPEIGHLSSYEQYFGPGTRLTVT.

This clonotype was seen many times. The genes are TRBV6-1 and TRBJ2-2; D not certain. V shed 11 bases and J shed 7 bases, with 11 bases lying between them. In germline, CDR1 is MNHNS, CDR2 SASEGT. CDR3 length: 11 residues. CDR3 DNA: TGTGCCGGTTACTTAAACGGGGAGCTGTTTTTT. Encoded protein: CAGYLNGELFF.